One and the same sample provided the 17 T cell receptor beta chains below, sequenced in a study of blood T cells in healthy people across ages. A sample-barcoded 5' primer and a J-beta primer mix were used in a second PCR of roughly 6 to 11 cycles. In TCRdb, the 5' RACE reads were re-called with MiXCR into one record per CDR3 protein. Among some 710,000 distinct CDR3 sequences listed, approximately 21% were seen once. The source material was blood. The receptors were sampled from a man between 65 and 85 years old in good health.

The V and J genes are TRBV4-2 and TRBJ1-2; 9 bases match TRBD1. Germline trimming cut 8 bases from V and 4 bases from J; bases unmatched to any gene: 11. This CDR3 region has 15 residues. The germline gives CDR1 LGHNA, CDR2 YNFKEQ. The CDR3 sequence: CASGAKDRGFYGYTF. The CDR3 bases are TGTGCCAGCGGGGCCAAGGACAGGGGTTTCTATGGCTACACCTTC.

This clonotype was recorded a few times. The rearrangement joins TRBV7-2 to TRBJ2-5, with D hard to call. Trimming stripped 3 bases from V and 5 bases from J, with 13 bases between. Germline assignment: CDR1 SGHTA and CDR2 FQGNSA. The CDR3 is 14 residues long. CDR3 in amino acids: CASSFSRGRETQYF. CDR3 coding DNA: TGTGCCAGCAGCTTCAGTCGCGGTAGGGAGACCCAGTACTTC.

A few counts support this clonotype. The gene calls are TRBV6-5 and TRBJ1-5; perhaps TRBD1 as D (5 bases). The germline CDR1 and CDR2 sequences are MNHEY and SVGAGI. Trimming stripped 0 bases from V and 4 bases from J, with 13 bases between. The CDR3 is 16 residues long. The CDR3 protein is CASSYSSTGGNQPQHF. CDR3 coding DNA: TGTGCCAGCAGTTACTCGAGCACAGGCGGGAATCAGCCCCAGCATTTT.

The chain carries TRBV6-5 and TRBJ2-5; D gene unclear. Trimming took off 2 bases at V and 7 bases at J, with 5 bases between the two ends. This CDR3 spans 11 amino acids. The germline gives CDR1 MNHEY, CDR2 SVGAGI. The CDR3 DNA follows: TGTGCCAGCAGTTACATGGGGACCCAGTACTTC. Translating gives CASSYMGTQYF.

This clonotype was detected only a few times. The chain employs TRBV18 and TRBJ2-5, with D uncertain. The DNA end favors TRBJ2-1, so the J call may be wrong. Germline CDR1 is KGHSH and CDR2 is LQKENI. This CDR3 is 14 amino acids long. The CDR3 region has the DNA TGTGCCAGCTCAATGGAGAGAAGTATCAATGAGCAGTTCTTC. This encodes CASSMERSINEQFF.

This clonotype appeared a single time. The rearrangement uses TRBV6-6 and TRBJ2-2; D is possibly TRBD2 (6 bases). The CDR3 runs 13 residues. The germline V and J ends were trimmed by 5 bases and 8 bases, with 12 bases remaining between them. Per the germline V gene, CDR1 is MNHNY and CDR2 is SVGAGI (reference sequence). This CDR3 is CASSGRAGGELFF. The CDR3 nucleotides read TGTGCCAGCAGTGGTAGGGCGGGGGGGGAGCTGTTTTTT.

In this sample, this clonotype turned up a few times. This chain links TRBV7-8 with TRBJ2-5; D perhaps matches TRBD2 (6 bases). The germline V gene has CDR1 SGHVS and CDR2 FQNEAQ. Trimming shortened V by 2 bases and J by 5 bases, and 12 bases separated the two germline ends. This CDR3 contains 14 residues. CDR3 nucleotide sequence: TGTGCCAGCAGCTTAAAAAGCGGGTGGGAGACCCAGTACTTC. Its protein product is CASSLKSGWETQYF.

This chain uses TRBV19 with TRBJ2-7; D might be TRBD2 (6 bases). There are 14 residues in the CDR3. Germline lookup yields CDR1 LNHDA and CDR2 SQIVND (reference sequence). Trimming stripped 2 bases from V and 6 bases from J, with 14 bases between. Here the CDR3 reads CASSIRGGLTEQYV. The CDR3 DNA reads as TGTGCCAGTAGTATAAGAGGAGGGTTAACCGAGCAGTACGTC.

The rearrangement joins TRBV6-1 to TRBJ2-3, with TRBD1 identical over 11 bases. The J segment lost 4 bases and the V segment lost 4 bases, leaving 7 bases of the junction unmatched. This CDR3 region has 16 residues. Germline loops: CDR1 MNHNS, CDR2 SASEGT. CDR3 loop: CASSARTGGYSDTQYF. The DNA for the CDR3 is TGTGCCAGCAGTGCGCGGACAGGGGGCTACTCAGATACGCAGTATTTT.

The rearrangement joins TRBV10-3 to TRBJ2-3; 7 bases are shared with TRBD2. The V and J ends lost 2 bases and 7 bases, in that order; junction bases with no gene match: 3. The CDR3 length is 13 residues. Germline V CDR1 and CDR2: ENHRY, SYGVKD. The CDR3 DNA sequence: TGTGCCATCAGTGAGGTGGGGGGGAATACGCAGTATTTT. This gives the protein CAISEVGGNTQYF.

V is TRBV19 and J is TRBJ2-5, with 13 bases fitting TRBD2. With the DNA end fitting TRBJ2-1 better, the J assignment may be wrong. Per the germline V gene, CDR1 is LNHDA and CDR2 is SQIVND (reference sequence). The CDR3 extends over 15 amino acids. DNA of the CDR3: TGTGCCAGTAGTATAGGACTAGCGGGGGGACATGAGCAGTTCTTC. It encodes CASSIGLAGGHEQFF.

This clonotype was counted between two and nine times. The V call is TRBV20-1, the J call TRBJ2-7; TRBD1 might be the D (5 bases). The J call may not be correct, given that the DNA end is closer to TRBJ2-1. The CDR3 is 14 amino acids. CDR1 DFQATT and CDR2 SNEGSKA come from the germline V gene (reference sequence). The CDR3 DNA reads as TGCAGTGCTAGAGATTGGGGTAGGGGCAATGAGCAGTTCTTC. Protein sequence: CSARDWGRGNEQFF.

This clonotype was counted only a few times. CDR3 protein: CASSLHKGLEQFF. In DNA form, the CDR3 reads TGTGCCAGCAGCTTACACAAGGGTCTTGAGCAGTTCTTC. This rearrangement joins TRBV9 to TRBJ2-5; D not certain. The end of the DNA fits TRBJ2-1 better, so the J call may be wrong. CDR1 and CDR2 (germline): SGDLS, YYNGEE. This CDR3 is built from 13 residues.

The table lists this clonotype with many counts. The chain is built from TRBV29-1 and TRBJ2-5; D uncertain. Judging by the DNA end, TRBJ2-1 fits better; the J call may be wrong. The germline CDR1 and CDR2 sequences are SQVTM and ANQGSEA. The CDR3 loop spans 10 amino acids. The CDR3 DNA is TGCAGCGTTGAAAATTTGGAACAGTTCTTC. It is translated as CSVENLEQFF.

CDR3 DNA sequence: TGTGCCAGCTCAACTAACTCCGAGTTGGCCGAGCAGTACTTC. Translation gives CASSTNSELAEQYF. This chain connects TRBV18 to TRBJ2-7, with unresolved D. Trimming left V 5 bases short and J 6 bases short, with 17 bases between. CDR3 length: 14 residues. Germline V gives CDR1 KGHSH, CDR2 LQKENI. The full variable domain, completed using reference TRBV18 and TRBJ2-7, is NAGVMQNPRHLVRRRGQEARLRCSPMKGHSHVYWYRQLPEEGLKFMVYLQKENIIDESGMPKERFSAEFPKEGPSILRIQQVVRGDSAAYFCASSTNSELAEQYFGPGTRLTVT.

This chain uses TRBV19 with TRBJ2-4; D may be TRBD2 (5 bases). This CDR3 spans 17 amino acids. Deletions cut 0 bases from V and 0 bases from J, with 12 bases between. Per germline, CDR1 LNHDA and CDR2 SQIVND (reference sequence). The CDR3 bases are TGTGCCAGTAGTATAGATCAGCGGAGGATAGCCAAAAACATTCAGTACTTC. Residues: CASSIDQRRIAKNIQYF.

The CDR3 DNA reads as TGTGCCAGCAGCACAGGGTGGACAGGGGGTGGTAATGAGCAGTTCTTC. It specifies CASSTGWTGGGNEQFF. This rearrangement joins TRBV5-5 to TRBJ2-1; 10 bases are a match to TRBD1. This CDR3 has 16 residues. Per germline, CDR1 SGHKS and CDR2 YYEKEE (reference sequence). The trim removed 4 bases at V and 7 bases at J, leaving 11 bases unmatched.